This entry features one T cell receptor (beta chain) sequence. Germline lookup yields CDR1 LGHNA and CDR2 YNFKEQ. Trimming took 1 base from V and 0 from J; bases not matched to a gene: 9. This CDR3 comprises 19 residues. This specimen belongs to a study of cytomegalovirus exposure and HLA in healthy donors. Study context: The same platform as the 500 to 700 first-cohort repertoires was used for the 90 to 150 validation repertoires, a later analysis reported.

The table came from immunoSEQ multiplex PCR; TCRdb's copy has only in-frame clones and leaves some out. The sample records some 110,000 clones, less than 90% being singletons. The chain couples TRBV4-2 to TRBJ1-6; 7 nucleotides match TRBD1. Sample: PBMCs. The clonotype was recovered from a woman younger than 35 in good health and CMV-seropositive. CDR3 in amino acids: CASSQGQGGLRSYNSPLHF. Written as DNA, the CDR3 is TGTGCCAGCAGCCAAGGGCAGGGGGGTCTTCGCTCCTATAATTCACCCCTCCACTTT.